A single sample is the source of the 11 T cell receptor beta chains below, sequenced in a study of beta chain features in type 1 diabetes. cDNA synthesis used the whole RNA isolate, giving expressed TCRB sequences. Profiled with immunoSEQ multiplex PCR; TCRdb holds only in-frame clones, not every one. This repertoire shows around 500,000 clones, over 25% found once; its top ten account for around 0.065%. Material for sequencing was naive CD4+ T cells from blood. These receptors were collected from a young man in good health.

V usage is TRBV7-9 and J usage is TRBJ1-5, with D unclear. Trimming took 0 bases from V and 11 from J, leaving 11 bases between them. Germline-derived CDR1 and CDR2 are SEHNR and FQNEAQ (reference sequence). CDR3 length: 13 residues. CDR3 sequence reads: CASSLAGTSAQHF. The CDR3 nucleotides are TGTGCCAGCAGCTTAGCCGGTACGAGCGCCCAGCATTTT.

The chain combines TRBV29-1 with TRBJ2-7; 8 nucleotides line up with TRBD1. This CDR3 comprises 15 residues. Germline CDR1 reads SQVTM; CDR2 reads ANQGSEA. Trimming took 2 bases from V and 0 from J; bases not matched to a gene: 6. The CDR3 sequence: CSVETRQGSSYEQYF. CDR3 DNA: TGCAGCGTTGAAACCCGACAGGGGAGCTCCTACGAGCAGTACTTC.

The rearrangement uses TRBV30 and TRBJ2-5, with no clear D. The CDR3 contains 12 residues. CDR1 GTSNPN and CDR2 SVGIG come from the germline V gene (reference sequence). Trimming stripped 2 bases from V and 4 bases from J, with 8 bases between. The CDR3: CAWSPFGETQYF. In DNA form, the CDR3 reads TGTGCCTGGAGTCCCTTTGGAGAGACCCAGTACTTC.

This chain connects TRBV29-1 to TRBJ2-1, with 8 bases that match TRBD2. Germline V gene sequence: CDR1 SQVTM, CDR2 ANQGSEA. V lost 5 bases, J lost 5 bases, and 8 bases stayed unmatched. CDR3 length: 14 amino acids. The DNA for the CDR3 is TGCAGCGTTAATAGCGGGGCCCTCGACAATGAGCAGTTCTTC. Amino acids: CSVNSGALDNEQFF.

Turning to this clone: This sample also contains other DNA sequences that code for the same CDR3. The CDR3 DNA reads TGTGCCTGGACTAGCGGGCAAGAGACCCAGTACTTC. Amino acids: CAWTSGQETQYF. The V and J genes are TRBV30 and TRBJ2-5, with 8 bases that match TRBD2. The germline V gene has CDR1 GTSNPN and CDR2 SVGIG (reference sequence). There are 12 residues in the CDR3. V shed 4 bases and J 2 bases; nucleotides not matched to a gene: 0.

The chain couples TRBV29-1 to TRBJ2-7, with D perhaps TRBD2 (6 bases). The CDR3 is 16 residues long. The germline gives CDR1 SQVTM, CDR2 ANQGSEA. Trimming pared 4 bases from V and 3 bases from J, leaving 22 bases between. The CDR3 nucleotides read TGCAGCGTTGGGGATCTTAGCGGAGTAGGACTCTACGAGCAGTACTTC. This encodes CSVGDLSGVGLYEQYF.

The genes are TRBV18 and TRBJ2-5; D uncertain. The CDR3 totals 13 residues. The germline CDR1 and CDR2 sequences are KGHSH and LQKENI. Trimming shortened V by 3 bases and J by 5 bases, and 10 bases separated the two germline ends. The CDR3 bases are TGTGCCAGCTCACCTTACTACTTGGAGACCCAGTACTTC. Residues: CASSPYYLETQYF.

The genes are TRBV19 and TRBJ2-5, with TRBD1 matching over 7 bases. After removal of 4 bases from V and 5 bases from J, the junction contained 4 bases not matched to a gene. This CDR3 has 13 residues. Germline V gene data show CDR1 as LNHDA and CDR2 as SQIVND (reference sequence). DNA for the CDR3: TGTGCCAGTAGTAGACAGGGTTCGGAGACCCAGTACTTC. This codes for CASSRQGSETQYF.

This chain joins TRBV9 and TRBJ2-5, with D uncertain. Trimming took off 0 bases at V and 5 bases at J, with 8 bases between the two ends. From germline, CDR1 is SGDLS and CDR2 YYNGEE. CDR3 length equals 13 residues. CDR3 DNA sequence: TGTGCCAGCAGCGTAGCTCTGCGGGAGACCCAGTACTTC. It translates to CASSVALRETQYF.

This clone has a handful of counts. The chain carries TRBV29-1 and TRBJ2-3; D gene uncertain. The V end was cut by 6 bases, the J end by 2 bases, with 9 bases between. The CDR3 runs to 12 residues. Germline CDR1 and CDR2: SQVTM and ANQGSEA. This CDR3 is CSVDPITDTQYF. The CDR3 DNA is TGCAGCGTGGACCCGATCACAGATACGCAGTATTTT.

This chain links TRBV29-1 with TRBJ1-1, with a tentative D call TRBD1 (5 bases). Per the germline V gene, CDR1 is SQVTM and CDR2 is ANQGSEA. V was cut by 7 bases and J by 1 base, with 7 bases left in between. The CDR3 contains 11 residues. CDR3 in amino acids: CSGGRNTEAFF. DNA for the CDR3: TGCAGCGGGGGGAGGAACACTGAAGCTTTCTTT.